The 5 T cell receptor beta chains below were found in one sample sequenced in a study of shared clonotypes between healthy human individuals. CD45RO negativity and positive selection for CCR7 defined naive CD8 cells, a population that excluded terminally differentiated effector memory CD45RA+ cells. TCRdb's copy holds only in-frame clones and misses some; the assay was immunoSEQ multiplex PCR. The table has around 1.9 million clones, about 93% seen once. The sequencing input was naive CD8+ T cells from PBMCs. The receptor source for this set is a young man in good health. Some clones in this sample may be carry-over from other donors' samples.

The gene calls are TRBV28 and TRBJ2-2; TRBD2 matches 11 bases. The CDR3 is made up of 17 amino acids. The ends lost 3 bases at V and 1 base at J; junction bases unmatched: 4. Germline lookup yields CDR1 MDHEN and CDR2 SYDVKM. CDR3 coding DNA: TGTGCCAGCAGTTTCGGACTAGCGGGTGGGAACACCGGGGAGCTGTTTTTT. It encodes CASSFGLAGGNTGELFF.

Concerning this clone itself: In the same sample, other DNA sequences code for this CDR3. The chain links TRBV28 to TRBJ2-2; D not certain. The CDR3 length is 12 residues. Germline CDR1 MDHEN, CDR2 SYDVKM. V lost 6 bases and J 2 bases, leaving 4 bases between the germline ends. The CDR3 spells CASSHNTGELFF. CDR3 bases: TGTGCCAGCAGCCATAACACCGGGGAGCTGTTTTTT.

As concerns this clone: The same CDR3 arises from other DNA sequences in this sample as well. The chain combines TRBV27 with TRBJ2-7; D may be TRBD1 (6 bases). Trimming removed 5 bases at V and 3 bases at J, with 14 bases between. CDR3 size: 14 residues. CDR1 and CDR2 from the germline V gene are MNHEY and SMNVEV (reference sequence). DNA for the CDR3: TGTGCCAGCAGTCCATCAGGGGCCGGCTACGAGCAGTACTTC. It yields the protein CASSPSGAGYEQYF.

The chain links TRBV7-9 to TRBJ2-7; D is perhaps TRBD2 (6 bases). The CDR3 has 11 amino acids. V was cut by 1 base and J by 9 bases, with 7 bases left in between. Germline V gives CDR1 SEHNR, CDR2 FQNEAQ (reference sequence). The CDR3 loop reads CASSLDGGQYF. The CDR3, as DNA: TGTGCCAGCAGCTTAGACGGGGGGCAGTACTTC.

The V gene is TRBV27, the J gene TRBJ2-7; 7 bases are a match to TRBD2. Germline V lookup: CDR1 MNHEY, CDR2 SMNVEV (reference sequence). CDR3 length equals 19 residues. J was trimmed by 1 base and V by 6 bases; bases with no gene match: 21. CDR3 sequence reads: CASSPRRPRGLAESYEQYF. CDR3 sequence (DNA): TGTGCCAGCAGCCCTCGGCGCCCCCGAGGGCTAGCGGAGTCCTACGAGCAGTACTTC.